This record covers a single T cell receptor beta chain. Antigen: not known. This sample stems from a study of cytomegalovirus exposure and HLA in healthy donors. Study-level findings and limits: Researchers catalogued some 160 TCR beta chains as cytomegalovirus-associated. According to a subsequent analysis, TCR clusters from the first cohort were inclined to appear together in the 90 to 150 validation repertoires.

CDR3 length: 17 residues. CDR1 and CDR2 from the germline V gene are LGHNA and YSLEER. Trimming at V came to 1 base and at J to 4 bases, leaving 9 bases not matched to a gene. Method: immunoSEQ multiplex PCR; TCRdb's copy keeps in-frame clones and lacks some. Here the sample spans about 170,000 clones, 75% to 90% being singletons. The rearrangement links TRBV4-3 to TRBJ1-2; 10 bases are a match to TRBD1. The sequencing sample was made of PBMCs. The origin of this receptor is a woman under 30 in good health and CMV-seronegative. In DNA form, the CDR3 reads TGCGCCAGCAGCCAAGCGGGGACAGGGGACTACGCCTATGGCTACACCTTC. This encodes CASSQAGTGDYAYGYTF.